This TCR beta chain was sequenced during a study of T cells after yellow fever vaccination. Points from the study as a whole: Most clones from primary vaccination were detected again post-booster (around 96% CD4, roughly 91% CD8). The appearance of a small share of clonotypes in both CD4 and CD8 compartments was observed.

TCRdb used MiXCR to reprocess the 5' RACE reads, holding one entry per CDR3 protein. The sample has approximately 90,000 distinct CDR3 sequences; 10% to 15% are singletons. The CDR3 is 13 residues long. The V and J ends lost 2 bases and 0 bases respectively, with 2 bases between them. The V gene's germline CDR1 is SGHVS and CDR2 FNYEAQ. The chain has TRBV7-6 and TRBJ1-3; D gene uncertain. The receptor comes from a man aged 18 to 29 who received the YFV17D yellow fever vaccine. Source: CD8+ T cells not binding an NS4B(214-222) dextramer, sorted from PBMCs, taken less than 25 days after the first yellow fever vaccination. CDR3 sequence: CASSLSSGNTIYF. Written as DNA, the CDR3 is TGTGCCAGCAGCTTAAGCTCTGGAAACACCATATATTTT. The entire variable domain, with the rest obtained from reference TRBV7-6 and TRBJ1-3, is as follows: GAGVSQSPRYKVTKRGQDVALRCDPISGHVSLYWYRQALGQGPEFLTYFNYEAQQDKSGLPNDRFSAERPEGSISTLTIQRTEQRDSAMYRCASSLSSGNTIYFGEGSWLTVV.